The 20 T cell receptor beta chains reported below all come from one sample, sequenced in a study of blood T cell repertoires in COVID-19 (dated by TCRdb to 2020 to 2022). Library prep was done by the immunoSEQ multiplex PCR assay. TCRdb took over this immuneACCESS table, retaining in-frame rearrangements with V and J assigned. Such tables are incomplete; in checked studies, under half of the missing clones stem from an unresolved V gene, and the remainder is unexplained. The sample table holds around 320,000 clones, of which 90% were seen once. The ten largest clones represent roughly 3.9% of the sample. Sequences were obtained from PBMCs or T cells enriched from blood (not recorded which). The receptors derive from a woman aged 30 to 39 who had been exposed to COVID-19.

The chain has TRBV6-4 and TRBJ2-1; weak D call: TRBD2 (6 bases). V was pared by 3 bases and J by 3 bases, with 24 bases between. Germline V lookup: CDR1 MRHNA, CDR2 SNTAGT. This CDR3 is 19 amino acids long. CDR3 in amino acids: CASSEHRFDTGLLYNEQFF. DNA for the CDR3: TGTGCCAGCAGTGAACACCGCTTCGACACAGGACTACTCTACAATGAGCAGTTCTTC.

The chain is built from TRBV27 and TRBJ1-5; D is undetermined. The CDR3 is 14 amino acids. Germline loops: CDR1 MNHEY, CDR2 SMNVEV (reference sequence). The V end lost 7 bases, the J end lost 5 bases, and 15 bases lay between the germline ends. CDR3 coding DNA: TGTGCCAGCATGCCTGACGGGAGCCATCAGCCCCAGCATTTT. Its translation is CASMPDGSHQPQHF.

This clone was recorded only once. The rearrangement links TRBV5-1 to TRBJ2-7; no reliable D call. This CDR3 has 13 residues. Per germline, CDR1 SGHRS and CDR2 YFSETQ. Trimming stripped 0 bases from V and 3 bases from J, with 7 bases between. This CDR3 reads CASSLDGIYEQYF. The CDR3 DNA follows: TGCGCCAGCAGCTTGGACGGTATCTACGAGCAGTACTTC.

The chain joins TRBV20-1 to TRBJ2-7, with D possibly being TRBD2 (5 bases). V shed 4 bases and J shed 4 bases, with 8 bases lying between them. Germline lookup yields CDR1 DFQATT and CDR2 SNEGSKA (reference sequence). CDR3 length: 11 residues. DNA for the CDR3: TGCAGTGCTACTCAGCGGTACGAGCAGTACTTC. Translated: CSATQRYEQYF.

This clone was detected only once. The chain is built from TRBV19 and TRBJ2-7, with 9 nucleotides matching TRBD1. The trim removed 9 bases at V and 2 bases at J, leaving 14 bases unmatched. CDR3 size: 16 residues. The germline gives CDR1 LNHDA, CDR2 SQIVND (reference sequence). The CDR3 here is CARKGTGTLPPYEQYF. DNA for the CDR3: TGTGCCAGGAAGGGGACAGGGACCCTTCCCCCCTACGAGCAGTACTTC. The variable domain in full, with the rest retrieved from reference TRBV19 and TRBJ2-7, is DGGITQSPKYLFRKEGQNVTLSCEQNLNHDAMYWYRQDPGQGLRLIYYSQIVNDFQKGDIAEGYSVSREKKESFPLTVTSAQKNPTAFYLCARKGTGTLPPYEQYFGPGTRLTVT.

V is TRBV10-3 and J is TRBJ2-7; TRBD1 aligns across 7 bases. The junction had 8 bases not matched to a gene; V was cut back by 10 bases and J by 2 bases. The CDR3 length is 13 residues. Looked up from germline, CDR1 is ENHRY and CDR2 is SYGVKD. In nucleotides, the CDR3 is TGTGCCACCTGGACAGGCCTGGCCTACGAGCAGTACTTC. As protein: CATWTGLAYEQYF.

The CDR3 is CASSLNPGQGVPEAFF. The CDR3 nucleotides are TGTGCCAGCAGCTTGAACCCGGGACAGGGGGTCCCGGAAGCTTTCTTT. The J gene is TRBJ1-1, the V gene TRBV7-9; TRBD1 matches at 11 bases. The CDR3 contains 16 residues. V gave up 3 bases and J gave up 8 bases; unmatched junction bases: 11. Germline loops: CDR1 SEHNR, CDR2 FQNEAQ (reference sequence). The variable domain in full, with the rest retrieved from reference TRBV7-9 and TRBJ1-1, is DTGVSQNPRHKITKRGQNVTFRCDPISEHNRLYWYRQTLGQGPEFLTYFQNEAQLEKSRLLSDRFSAERPKGSFSTLEIQRTEQGDSAMYLCASSLNPGQGVPEAFFGQGTRLTVV.

The chain carries TRBV28 and TRBJ1-2; TRBD1 matches at 8 bases. Germline loops: CDR1 MDHEN, CDR2 SYDVKM. J was trimmed by 4 bases and V by 7 bases; bases with no gene match: 11. CDR3 length: 15 amino acids. CDR3: CASTLGADRAYGYTF. Written as DNA, the CDR3 is TGTGCCAGCACCCTAGGGGCGGACAGGGCCTATGGCTACACCTTC.

V usage is TRBV6-5 and J usage is TRBJ1-1; 7 nucleotides align to TRBD1. Trimming cost V 7 bases and J 1 base; bases outside gene matches: 6. Germline V CDR1 and CDR2: MNHEY, SVGAGI. The length of the CDR3 is 14 residues. For the CDR3, the DNA is TGTGCCAGCAACCCGGGACAGAGGAACACTGAAGCTTTCTTT. Its translation is CASNPGQRNTEAFF.

V gene TRBV7-9 combines with J gene TRBJ1-6; D call uncertain. V was shortened by 4 bases and J by 6 bases, with 10 bases between the two germline ends. There are 14 residues in the CDR3. Germline lookup yields CDR1 SEHNR and CDR2 FQNEAQ (reference sequence). DNA for the CDR3: TGTGCCAGCAGCTGGTTGAGCTTTAATTCACCCCTCCACTTT. Translated: CASSWLSFNSPLHF.

The rearrangement links TRBV19 to TRBJ2-1; the match to TRBD2 covers 10 bases. Per the germline V gene, CDR1 is LNHDA and CDR2 is SQIVND (reference sequence). The CDR3 consists of 14 residues. The V segment lost 4 bases and the J segment 9 bases; nucleotides outside the gene matches: 6. The CDR3 nucleotides are TGTGCCAGTAGTAAAACCACTAGCGGGGTTGAGCAGTTCTTC. It codes for CASSKTTSGVEQFF.

The V gene is TRBV6-2 or TRBV6-3, the J gene TRBJ2-7, with 9 bases aligning to TRBD1. The ends lost 6 bases at V and 0 bases at J; junction bases unmatched: 6. Per the germline V gene, CDR1 is MNHEY and CDR2 is SVGEGT. CDR3 length equals 15 residues. The CDR3: CASSGQGLSSYEQYF. CDR3 nucleotides: TGTGCCAGCAGCGGACAGGGGTTAAGCTCCTACGAGCAGTACTTC.

The rearrangement links TRBV7-9 to TRBJ2-1; D is unresolved. Trimming left V 4 bases short and J 6 bases short, with 10 bases between. The germline gives CDR1 SEHNR, CDR2 FQNEAQ (reference sequence). The CDR3 contains 13 residues. The CDR3 sequence: CASSSSSVNEQFF. CDR3 bases: TGTGCCAGCAGCTCCTCTAGTGTCAATGAGCAGTTCTTC.

V is TRBV7-9 and J is TRBJ2-5; 9 nucleotides match TRBD1. After removal of 5 bases from V and 4 bases from J, the junction contained 8 bases not matched to a gene. Germline V gives CDR1 SEHNR, CDR2 FQNEAQ (reference sequence). This CDR3 spans 15 amino acids. CDR3 sequence reads: CASSPKRTGVETQYF. CDR3 coding DNA: TGTGCCAGCAGCCCCAAAAGGACAGGGGTAGAGACCCAGTACTTC. Filled out from reference TRBV7-9 and TRBJ2-5, the complete variable domain reads DTGVSQNPRHKITKRGQNVTFRCDPISEHNRLYWYRQTLGQGPEFLTYFQNEAQLEKSRLLSDRFSAERPKGSFSTLEIQRTEQGDSAMYLCASSPKRTGVETQYFGPGTRLLVL.

CDR3 sequence (DNA): TGCAGCGTTGAAGTAAACAGGGGGGGGACCCAGTACTTC. It is translated as CSVEVNRGGTQYF. The V call is TRBV29-1, the J call TRBJ2-5; possible D gene TRBD1, 8 bases. This CDR3 contains 13 residues. Trimming left V 1 base short and J 7 bases short, with 13 bases between. CDR1 SQVTM and CDR2 ANQGSEA come from the germline V gene.

V and J are TRBV9 and TRBJ1-4, with D perhaps matching TRBD1 (5 bases). Germline assignment: CDR1 SGDLS and CDR2 YYNGEE. The V end lost 3 bases, the J end lost 11 bases, and 17 bases lay between the germline ends. The CDR3 consists of 14 residues. CDR3 sequence reads: CASSEEVGGRKLFF. In nucleotides, the CDR3 is TGTGCCAGCAGCGAGGAGGTCGGGGGTAGGAAACTGTTTTTT.

The J gene is TRBJ1-4, the V gene TRBV5-1; 7 bases align to TRBD1. V gave up 4 bases and J gave up 7 bases; unmatched junction bases: 10. There are 15 residues in the CDR3. From germline, CDR1 is SGHRS and CDR2 YFSETQ. The CDR3 DNA reads TGCGCCAGCAGCCCCTCAACAGGGGACGGTGAAAAACTGTTTTTT. It specifies CASSPSTGDGEKLFF.

J is TRBJ2-2 and V is TRBV18, with 8 nucleotides matching TRBD1. The CDR3 consists of 15 residues. The J segment lost 5 bases and the V segment lost 1 base, leaving 3 bases of the junction unmatched. Germline CDR1 and CDR2: KGHSH and LQKENI. Written as DNA, the CDR3 is TGTGCCAGCTCACCACTCGGGACAGGTACCGGGGAGCTGTTTTTT. This translates into CASSPLGTGTGELFF.

J is TRBJ2-7 and V is TRBV6-5, with D unresolved. This CDR3 has 13 residues. Trimming stripped 7 bases from V and 5 bases from J, with 15 bases between. Germline V gives CDR1 MNHEY, CDR2 SVGAGI. DNA of the CDR3: TGTGCCAGCACTAGGCCCGGAACAAACGAGCAGTACTTC. This gives the protein CASTRPGTNEQYF.

The chain links TRBV5-4 to TRBJ2-7; the D gene is possibly TRBD2 (5 bases). The germline V and J ends were trimmed by 4 bases and 0 bases, with 14 bases remaining between them. This CDR3 spans 15 amino acids. Germline assignment: CDR1 SGHNT and CDR2 YYREEE (reference sequence). The CDR3 here is CASSPGSASSYEQYF. In DNA form, the CDR3 reads TGTGCCAGCAGCCCGGGGAGTGCCAGCTCCTACGAGCAGTACTTC.